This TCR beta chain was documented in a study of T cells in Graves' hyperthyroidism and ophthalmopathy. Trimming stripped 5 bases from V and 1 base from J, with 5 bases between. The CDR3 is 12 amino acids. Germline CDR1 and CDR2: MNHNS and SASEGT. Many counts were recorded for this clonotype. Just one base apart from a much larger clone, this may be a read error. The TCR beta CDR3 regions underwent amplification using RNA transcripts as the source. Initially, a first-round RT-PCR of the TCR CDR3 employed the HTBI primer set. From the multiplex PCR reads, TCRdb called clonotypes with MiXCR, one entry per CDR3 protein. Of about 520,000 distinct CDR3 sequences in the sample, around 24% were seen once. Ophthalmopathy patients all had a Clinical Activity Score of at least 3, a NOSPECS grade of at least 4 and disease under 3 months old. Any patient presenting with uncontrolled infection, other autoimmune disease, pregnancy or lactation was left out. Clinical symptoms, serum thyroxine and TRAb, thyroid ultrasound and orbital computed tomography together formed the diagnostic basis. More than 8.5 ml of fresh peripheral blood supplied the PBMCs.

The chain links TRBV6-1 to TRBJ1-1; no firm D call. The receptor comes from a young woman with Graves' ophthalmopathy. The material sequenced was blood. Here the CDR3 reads CASSRRNTEAFF. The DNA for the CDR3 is TGTGCCAGCAGTCGACGGAACACTGAAGCTTTCTTT.